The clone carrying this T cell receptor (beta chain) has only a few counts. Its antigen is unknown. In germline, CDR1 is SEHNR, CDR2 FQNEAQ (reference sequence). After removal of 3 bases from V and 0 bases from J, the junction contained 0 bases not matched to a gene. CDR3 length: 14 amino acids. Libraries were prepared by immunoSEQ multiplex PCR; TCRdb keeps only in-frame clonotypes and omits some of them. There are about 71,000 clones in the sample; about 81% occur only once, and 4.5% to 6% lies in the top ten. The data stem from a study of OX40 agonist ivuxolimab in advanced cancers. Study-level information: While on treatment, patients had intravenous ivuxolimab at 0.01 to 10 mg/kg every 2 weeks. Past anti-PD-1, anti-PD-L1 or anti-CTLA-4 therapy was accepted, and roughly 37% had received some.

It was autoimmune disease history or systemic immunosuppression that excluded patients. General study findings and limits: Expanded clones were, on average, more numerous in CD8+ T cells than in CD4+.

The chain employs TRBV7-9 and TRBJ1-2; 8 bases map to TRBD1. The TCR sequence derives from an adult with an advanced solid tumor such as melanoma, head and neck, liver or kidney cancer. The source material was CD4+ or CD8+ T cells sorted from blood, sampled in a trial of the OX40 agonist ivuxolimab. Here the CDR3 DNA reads TGTGCCAGCAGCTTGGGACAGGCTAACTATGGCTACACCTTC. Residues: CASSLGQANYGYTF.